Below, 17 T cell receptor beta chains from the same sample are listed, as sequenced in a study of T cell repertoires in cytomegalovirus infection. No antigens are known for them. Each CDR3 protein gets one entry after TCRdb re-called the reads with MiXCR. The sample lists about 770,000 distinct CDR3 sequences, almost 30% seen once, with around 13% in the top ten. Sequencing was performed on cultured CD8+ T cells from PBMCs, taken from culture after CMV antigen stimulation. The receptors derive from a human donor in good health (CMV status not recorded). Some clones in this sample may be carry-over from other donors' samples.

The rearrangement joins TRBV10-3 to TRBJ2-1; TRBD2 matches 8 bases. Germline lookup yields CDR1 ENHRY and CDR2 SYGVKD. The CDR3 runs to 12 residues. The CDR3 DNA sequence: TGTCGAACGGGGGGGGCTTACAATGAGCAGTTCTTC. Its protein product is CRTGGAYNEQFF.

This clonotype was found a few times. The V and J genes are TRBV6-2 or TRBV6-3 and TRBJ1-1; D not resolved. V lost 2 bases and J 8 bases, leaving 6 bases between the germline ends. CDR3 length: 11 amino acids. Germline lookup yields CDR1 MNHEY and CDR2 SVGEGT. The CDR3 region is CASSYRGEAFF. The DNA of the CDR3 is TGTGCCAGCAGTTACCGGGGAGAAGCTTTCTTT.

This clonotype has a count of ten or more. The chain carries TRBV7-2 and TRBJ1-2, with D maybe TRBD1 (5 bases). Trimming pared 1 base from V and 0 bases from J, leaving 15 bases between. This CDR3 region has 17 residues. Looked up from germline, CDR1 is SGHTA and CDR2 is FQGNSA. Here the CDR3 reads CASSLEGRRDPNYGYTF. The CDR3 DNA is TGTGCCAGCAGCTTAGAGGGGCGGAGGGATCCTAACTATGGCTACACCTTC. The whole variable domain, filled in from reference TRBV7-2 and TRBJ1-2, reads GAGVSQSPSNKVTEKGKDVELRCDPISGHTALYWYRQSLGQGLEFLIYFQGNSAPDKSGLPSDRFSAERTGGSVSTLTIQRTQQEDSAVYLCASSLEGRRDPNYGYTFGSGTRLTVV.

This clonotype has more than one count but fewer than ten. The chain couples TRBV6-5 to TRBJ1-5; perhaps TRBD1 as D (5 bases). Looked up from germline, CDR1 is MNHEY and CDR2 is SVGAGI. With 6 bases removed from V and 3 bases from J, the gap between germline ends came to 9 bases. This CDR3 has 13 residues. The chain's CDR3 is CASRGGPNQPQHF. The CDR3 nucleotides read TGTGCCAGCAGGGGGGGACCCAATCAGCCCCAGCATTTT.

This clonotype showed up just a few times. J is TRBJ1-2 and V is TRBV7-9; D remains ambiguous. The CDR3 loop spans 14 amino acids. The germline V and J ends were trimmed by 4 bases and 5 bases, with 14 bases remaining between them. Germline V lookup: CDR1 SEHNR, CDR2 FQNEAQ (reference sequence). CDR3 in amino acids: CASSSPTSQYGYTF. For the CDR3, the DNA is TGTGCCAGCAGCTCCCCGACATCCCAGTATGGCTACACCTTC.

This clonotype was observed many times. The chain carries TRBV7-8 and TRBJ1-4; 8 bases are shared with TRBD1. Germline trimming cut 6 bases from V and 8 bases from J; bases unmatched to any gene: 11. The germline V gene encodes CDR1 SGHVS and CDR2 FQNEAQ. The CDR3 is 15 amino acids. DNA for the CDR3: TGTGCCAGCAGAGGCAAGACAGGGGCAGACGAAAAACTGTTTTTT. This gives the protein CASRGKTGADEKLFF.

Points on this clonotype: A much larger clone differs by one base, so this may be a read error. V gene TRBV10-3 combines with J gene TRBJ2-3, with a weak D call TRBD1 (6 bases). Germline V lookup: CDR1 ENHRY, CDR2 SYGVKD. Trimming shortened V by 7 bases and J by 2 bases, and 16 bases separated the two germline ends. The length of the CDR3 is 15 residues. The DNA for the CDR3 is TGTGCCATCACCTCCCGGGACAACCACACAGATACGCAGTATTTT. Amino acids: CAITSRDNHTDTQYF.

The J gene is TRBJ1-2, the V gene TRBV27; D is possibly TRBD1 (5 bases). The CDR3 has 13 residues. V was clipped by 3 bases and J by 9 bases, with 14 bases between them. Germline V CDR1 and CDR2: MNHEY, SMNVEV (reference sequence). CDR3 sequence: CASSFGQGNSYTF. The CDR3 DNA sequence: TGTGCCAGCAGTTTTGGGCAGGGTAATAGCTACACCTTC.

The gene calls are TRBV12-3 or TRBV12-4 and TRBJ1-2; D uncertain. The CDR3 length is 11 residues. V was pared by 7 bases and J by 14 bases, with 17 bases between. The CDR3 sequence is CASKVDARETF. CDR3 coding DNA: TGTGCCAGCAAGGTGGATGCTAGGGAAACCTTC.

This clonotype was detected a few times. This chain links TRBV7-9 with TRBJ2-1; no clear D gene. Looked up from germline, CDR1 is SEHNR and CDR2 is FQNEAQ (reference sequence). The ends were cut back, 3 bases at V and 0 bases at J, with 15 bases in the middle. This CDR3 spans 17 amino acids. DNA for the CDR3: TGTGCCAGCAGCTTCGCGGCCAGGCCTAGCTCCTACAATGAGCAGTTCTTC. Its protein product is CASSFAARPSSYNEQFF.

The chain's CDR3 is CASSYSTSWAYRNEQFF. CDR3 bases: TGTGCCAGCAGTTACTCCACCTCCTGGGCCTACCGCAATGAGCAGTTCTTC. The chain employs TRBV6-5 and TRBJ2-1; unclear D gene. The V gene's germline CDR1 is MNHEY and CDR2 SVGAGI. The CDR3 covers 17 residues. V dropped 0 bases and J dropped 6 bases, with 18 bases sitting between them.

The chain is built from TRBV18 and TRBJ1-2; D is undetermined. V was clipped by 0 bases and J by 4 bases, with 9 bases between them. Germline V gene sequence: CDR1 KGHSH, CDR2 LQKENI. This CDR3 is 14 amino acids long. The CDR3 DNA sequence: TGTGCCAGCTCACCACCGTCTGTTCGCTATGGCTACACCTTC. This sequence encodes CASSPPSVRYGYTF.

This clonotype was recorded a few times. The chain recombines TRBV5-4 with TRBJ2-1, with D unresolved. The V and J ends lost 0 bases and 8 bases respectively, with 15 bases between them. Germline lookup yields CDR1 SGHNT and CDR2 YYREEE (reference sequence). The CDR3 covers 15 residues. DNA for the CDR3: TGTGCCAGCAGCTTGGAAACCATTGGGGTGGATGAGCAGTTCTTC. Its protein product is CASSLETIGVDEQFF. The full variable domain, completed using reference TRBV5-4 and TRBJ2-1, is ETGVTQSPTHLIKTRGQQVTLRCSSQSGHNTVSWYQQALGQGPQFIFQYYREEENGRGNFPPRFSGLQFPNYSSELNVNALELDDSALYLCASSLETIGVDEQFFGPGTRLTVL.

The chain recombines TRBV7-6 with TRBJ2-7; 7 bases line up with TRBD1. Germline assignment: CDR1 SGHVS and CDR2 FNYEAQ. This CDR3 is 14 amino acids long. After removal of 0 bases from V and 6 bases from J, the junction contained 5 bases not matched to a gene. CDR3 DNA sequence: TGTGCCAGCAGCTTAGCGGATGAGGGGGCCGAGCAGTACGTC. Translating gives CASSLADEGAEQYV.

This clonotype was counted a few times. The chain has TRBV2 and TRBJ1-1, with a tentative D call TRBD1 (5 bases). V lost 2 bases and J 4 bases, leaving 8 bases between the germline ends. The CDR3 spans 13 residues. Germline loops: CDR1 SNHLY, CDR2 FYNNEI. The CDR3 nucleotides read TGTGCCAGCAGTGAATGGGGGACCACTGAAGCTTTCTTT. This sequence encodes CASSEWGTTEAFF.

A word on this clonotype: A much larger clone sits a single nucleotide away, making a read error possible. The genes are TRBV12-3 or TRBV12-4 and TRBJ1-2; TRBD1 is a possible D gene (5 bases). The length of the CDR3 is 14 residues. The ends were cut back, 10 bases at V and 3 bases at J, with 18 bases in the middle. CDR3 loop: CANRDPGTDYGYTF. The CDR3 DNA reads TGTGCCAACAGAGATCCAGGGACGGACTATGGCTACACCTTC.

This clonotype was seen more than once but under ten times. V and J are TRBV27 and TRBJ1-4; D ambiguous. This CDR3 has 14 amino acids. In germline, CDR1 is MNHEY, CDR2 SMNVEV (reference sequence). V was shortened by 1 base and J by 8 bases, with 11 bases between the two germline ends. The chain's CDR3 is CASSLLSGREKLFF. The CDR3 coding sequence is TGTGCCAGCAGTTTATTGTCTGGGAGGGAAAAACTGTTTTTT. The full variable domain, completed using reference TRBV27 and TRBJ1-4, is EAQVTQNPRYLITVTGKKLTVTCSQNMNHEYMSWYRQDPGLGLRQIYYSMNVEVTDKGDVPEGYKVSRKEKRNFPLILESPSPNQTSLYFCASSLLSGREKLFFGSGTQLSVL.